The 25 T cell receptor beta chains reported below all come from one sample, sequenced in a study of blood T cell repertoires in COVID-19. TCRdb keeps only in-frame clones here, not all; method: immunoSEQ multiplex PCR. This sample has about 140,000 clones, with 85% to 90% found just once. The sample was peripheral blood. These receptors all come from an elderly woman with acute or convalescent COVID-19.

This clone was seen only once. The rearrangement links TRBV7-9 to TRBJ1-4, with TRBD1 identical over 9 bases. The CDR3 is 16 amino acids. V lost 0 bases and J lost 8; bases outside the gene matches: 7. The germline gives CDR1 SEHNR, CDR2 FQNEAQ (reference sequence). CDR3 DNA: TGTGCCAGCAGCTTAGCGGGGGGACAGGGAGGCGAAAAACTGTTTTTT. The encoded protein is CASSLAGGQGGEKLFF.

The rearrangement links TRBV21-1 to TRBJ2-3; the table's TRBD1 call for D was not verified on the DNA. TRBV21-1 is noted as a pseudogene. This CDR3 is 18 amino acids long. The CDR3 spells CASSKVRGGPPSTDTQYF. As DNA, the CDR3 is TGTGCCAGCAGCAAAGTCAGGGGTGGGCCTCCTAGCACAGATACGCAGTATTTT.

The rearrangement uses TRBV18 and TRBJ2-1; D unclear. This CDR3 is built from 15 residues. Looked up from germline, CDR1 is KGHSH and CDR2 is LQKENI. The V gene lost 0 bases and the J gene lost 7 bases, with 13 bases spanning the gap. The CDR3 coding sequence is TGTGCCAGCTCACCACCGGTGGGCAGAAGAAATGAGCAGTTCTTC. Translated, it gives CASSPPVGRRNEQFF.

This chain connects TRBV7-8 to TRBJ1-3; tentatively, D is TRBD1 (6 bases). This CDR3 has 16 amino acids. V shed 0 bases and J shed 0 bases, with 9 bases lying between them. Germline loops: CDR1 SGHVS, CDR2 FQNEAQ. The CDR3 DNA follows: TGTGCCAGCAGCTTAGCTGGGGACAACTCTGGAAACACCATATATTTT. Its protein is CASSLAGDNSGNTIYF.

The chain recombines TRBV7-9 with TRBJ1-6; TRBD1 aligns across 8 bases. Germline values: CDR1 SEHNR, CDR2 FQNEAQ (reference sequence). The CDR3 length is 13 residues. After removal of 7 bases from V and 8 bases from J, the junction contained 4 bases not matched to a gene. CDR3 in DNA: TGTGCCAGCACCCCGGACAGGGATTCACCCCTCCACTTT. Translation: CASTPDRDSPLHF.

The genes are TRBV7-2 and TRBJ2-5; a possible D gene is TRBD2 (6 bases). The V and J ends lost 5 bases and 6 bases respectively, with 13 bases between them. The CDR3 sequence is 13 residues long. Germline V gene sequence: CDR1 SGHTA, CDR2 FQGNSA. The CDR3 coding sequence is TGTGCCAGCAGCACGACTAGGGAGAAGACCCAGTACTTC. It yields the protein CASSTTREKTQYF.

This clone was seen once. The V gene is TRBV5-1, the J gene TRBJ2-7, with no clear D. The CDR3 contains 12 residues. V lost 5 bases to trimming and J lost 6 bases, with 12 bases between them. CDR1 and CDR2 from the germline V gene are SGHRS and YFSETQ. DNA for the CDR3: TGCGCCAGCAGTGCCGCGAGGTCCGAGCAGTACTTC. Amino acid sequence: CASSAARSEQYF.

The J gene is TRBJ2-5, the V gene TRBV6-5, with TRBD1 identical over 7 bases. The CDR3 is made up of 16 amino acids. Germline CDR1 MNHEY, CDR2 SVGAGI. After removal of 0 bases from V and 5 bases from J, the junction contained 9 bases not matched to a gene. CDR3 protein: CASSYSATGFWETQYF. The CDR3 DNA is TGTGCCAGCAGTTACTCGGCGACAGGGTTCTGGGAGACCCAGTACTTC.

J is TRBJ2-6 and V is TRBV5-1; D gene uncertain. V was clipped by 4 bases and J by 0 bases, with 17 bases between them. Germline V lookup: CDR1 SGHRS, CDR2 YFSETQ. The CDR3 covers 18 residues. DNA of the CDR3: TGCGCCAGCAGCCTCACGACATCCCTCAGCTCTGGGGCCAACGTCCTGACTTTC. It encodes CASSLTTSLSSGANVLTF.

The chain is built from TRBV5-1 and TRBJ1-2; tentative D call: TRBD1 (6 bases). The germline CDR1 and CDR2 sequences are SGHRS and YFSETQ. V lost 2 bases and J 6 bases, leaving 14 bases between the germline ends. The CDR3 sequence is 14 residues long. The DNA of the CDR3 is TGCGCCAGCAGCTTTCCGCAGGGGACCGATGGCTACACCTTC. Its protein product is CASSFPQGTDGYTF.

The V call is TRBV18, the J call TRBJ2-2, with TRBD1 as a possible D gene (5 bases). CDR1 is KGHSH and CDR2 is LQKENI in the germline V gene. The CDR3 has 16 residues. Trimming took 3 bases from V and 6 from J, leaving 17 bases between them. In DNA, the CDR3 is TGTGCCAGCTCACCGACGATTCTCAGGGTAGCCGGGGAGCTGTTTTTT. Its translation is CASSPTILRVAGELFF.

V gene TRBV4-3 combines with J gene TRBJ2-2; a possible D gene is TRBD2 (6 bases). CDR3 length equals 15 residues. With 4 bases removed from V and 0 bases from J, the gap between germline ends came to 9 bases. Germline CDR1 LGHNA, CDR2 YSLEER. The CDR3 loop is CASSRRASNTGELFF. The CDR3 region has the DNA TGCGCCAGCAGCCGGAGGGCCTCGAACACCGGGGAGCTGTTTTTT.

The chain has TRBV2 and TRBJ2-2, with D perhaps matching TRBD2 (6 bases). This CDR3 is 15 amino acids long. The ends were cut back, 4 bases at V and 5 bases at J, with 14 bases in the middle. The germline V gene has CDR1 SNHLY and CDR2 FYNNEI. The DNA for the CDR3 is TGTGCCAGCAGTGGGTCGGTCCGGGGGACCGGGGAGCTGTTTTTT. Translation: CASSGSVRGTGELFF.

V is TRBV5-6 and J is TRBJ2-2; D might be TRBD2 (6 bases). The germline V and J ends were trimmed by 3 bases and 5 bases, with 14 bases remaining between them. The CDR3 is 15 amino acids. The germline CDR1 and CDR2 sequences are SGHDT and YYEEEE. The CDR3 loop is CASSSLGRITGELFF. DNA of the CDR3: TGTGCCAGCAGCTCGCTCGGGAGAATTACCGGGGAGCTGTTTTTT.

The J gene is TRBJ1-6, the V gene TRBV6-5; D remains unclear. The V gene's germline CDR1 is MNHEY and CDR2 SVGAGI. With 8 bases removed from V and 8 bases from J, the gap between germline ends came to 7 bases. This CDR3 region has 11 residues. CDR3 protein: CASSRDSPLHF. CDR3 nucleotide sequence: TGTGCCAGCTCGAGGGATTCACCCCTCCACTTT.

Worth noting for this clone: Other DNA sequences in the same sample also yield this CDR3. The rearrangement uses TRBV29-1 and TRBJ1-5; 10 nucleotides match TRBD1. The CDR3 covers 12 residues. Germline trimming cut 6 bases from V and 4 bases from J; bases unmatched to any gene: 0. Germline CDR1 SQVTM, CDR2 ANQGSEA. In DNA form, the CDR3 reads TGCAGCGTGGGACAGGGGAATCAGCCCCAGCATTTT. Translation: CSVGQGNQPQHF. Full variable domain (missing parts from reference TRBV29-1 and TRBJ1-5): SAVISQKPSRDICQRGTSLTIQCQVDSQVTMMFWYRQQPGQSLTLIATANQGSEATYESGFVIDKFPISRPNLTFSTLTVSNMSPEDSSIYLCSVGQGNQPQHFGDGTRLSIL.

The V gene is TRBV5-1, the J gene TRBJ1-4; a possible D gene is TRBD1 (5 bases). The germline CDR1 and CDR2 sequences are SGHRS and YFSETQ. Trimming cost V 4 bases and J 7 bases, with 14 bases left between them. The CDR3 extends over 14 amino acids. CDR3 coding DNA: TGCGCCAGCAGCCCACGGGGGTTAGTTGAAAAACTGTTTTTT. As protein: CASSPRGLVEKLFF.

The chain joins TRBV5-1 to TRBJ1-4, with 11 nucleotides matching TRBD1. CDR1 and CDR2 (germline): SGHRS, YFSETQ. This CDR3 is built from 15 residues. Germline trimming cut 4 bases from V and 7 bases from J; bases unmatched to any gene: 6. The CDR3 is CASSPGQGAGEKLFF. CDR3 DNA: TGCGCCAGCAGCCCCGGACAGGGGGCTGGTGAAAAACTGTTTTTT.

CDR3 region: CASSPWDRGNEKLFF. CDR3 DNA: TGTGCCAGCAGCCCCTGGGACAGGGGTAATGAAAAACTGTTTTTT. The chain recombines TRBV3-1 (or the pseudogene TRBV3-2) with TRBJ1-4; 10 positions agree with TRBD1. The J segment lost 4 bases and the V segment lost 4 bases, leaving 3 bases of the junction unmatched. CDR3 length: 15 residues. Germline V gives CDR1 LGHDT, CDR2 YNNKEL (reference sequence).

The chain has TRBV7-2 and TRBJ2-1, with D maybe TRBD2 (5 bases). Between the trimmed V and J ends, which lost 5 bases and 6 bases, there was a span of 11 bases. The CDR3 covers 13 residues. Germline loops: CDR1 SGHTA, CDR2 FQGNSA. The CDR3 is CASSQLRGNEQFF. DNA for the CDR3: TGTGCCAGCAGCCAACTCCGGGGCAATGAGCAGTTCTTC.

This chain connects TRBV6-5 to TRBJ2-3; possibly TRBD1 for D (5 bases). The CDR3 spans 13 residues. The germline V gene has CDR1 MNHEY and CDR2 SVGAGI. The CDR3 region is CIKLKGITDTQYF. The CDR3 nucleotides read TGTATCAAACTGAAGGGGATCACAGATACGCAGTATTTT.

The J gene is TRBJ1-4, the V gene TRBV2; unclear D gene. Trimming left V 3 bases short and J 1 base short, with 6 bases between. CDR1 is SNHLY, CDR2 FYNNEI, per germline. This CDR3 has 14 amino acids. The CDR3 here is CASSEGGTNEKLFF. The CDR3 DNA reads TGTGCCAGCAGTGAGGGAGGAACTAATGAAAAACTGTTTTTT.

This sequence joins TRBV5-1 and TRBJ2-7; 8 bases are shared with TRBD1. The CDR3 has 15 amino acids. Trimming took 4 bases from V and 2 from J; bases not matched to a gene: 8. Germline CDR1 reads SGHRS; CDR2 reads YFSETQ. CDR3 in amino acids: CASSDGTGYTYEQYF. The CDR3 DNA follows: TGCGCCAGCAGCGACGGGACAGGCTACACCTACGAGCAGTACTTC.

This clone is a singleton in its sample. The chain carries TRBV6-6 and TRBJ1-2, with TRBD1 identical over 9 bases. CDR3 length equals 14 residues. Germline CDR1 is MNHNY and CDR2 is SVGAGI (reference sequence). V was pared by 4 bases and J by 3 bases, with 3 bases of the junction left unmatched. CDR3 bases: TGTGCCAGCAGTTCCGGGACAGGGCACTATGGCTACACCTTC. Translation gives CASSSGTGHYGYTF.

The rearrangement links TRBV7-2 to TRBJ2-3; 9 bases match TRBD1. In germline, CDR1 is SGHTA, CDR2 FQGNSA. Unmatched junction bases numbered 11, after V lost 4 bases and J lost 3 bases. CDR3 size: 17 residues. The CDR3 here is CASSSSTGGAGTDTQYF. Here the CDR3 DNA reads TGTGCCAGCAGCTCCTCGACAGGGGGGGCGGGTACAGATACGCAGTATTTT.